What follows describes a single T cell receptor beta chain. The ends were cut back, 5 bases at V and 8 bases at J, with 13 bases in the middle. CDR3 length equals 13 residues. Germline CDR1 is SEHNR and CDR2 is FQNEAQ (reference sequence). Per the study methods: Amplification with reference gene primers provided the estimates of nucleated cell counts. The data were produced by immunoSEQ multiplex PCR, yet TCRdb's version contains in-frame clones alone and is incomplete. V and J calls plus clone size are reproduced from that table; the DNA served to infer D and trimming. The sample records 55,000 to 65,000 clones, roughly 88% being singletons. The data originate from a study of blood T cell repertoires in COVID-19. As for the study in general: Sites across the United States, Italy and Spain contributed samples from acute and convalescent COVID-19. The analysed material was cDNA or gDNA that came from T cells, B-cell-depleted T cells, or PBMCs.

The chain links TRBV7-9 to TRBJ2-1; D remains unclear. The sequence was collected from a woman aged 60-75 years with acute or convalescent COVID-19. The sample taken for sequencing was peripheral blood. The CDR3 loop reads CASSPNPADEQFF. The CDR3 bases are TGTGCCAGCAGCCCTAACCCGGCGGATGAGCAGTTCTTC. Using reference TRBV7-9 and TRBJ2-1 for the parts outside the CDR3, the full variable domain is DTGVSQNPRHKITKRGQNVTFRCDPISEHNRLYWYRQTLGQGPEFLTYFQNEAQLEKSRLLSDRFSAERPKGSFSTLEIQRTEQGDSAMYLCASSPNPADEQFFGPGTRLTVL.